This is a list of T cell receptor beta chains from one sample in a study of early T cells in non-severe SARS-CoV-2 infection. Using its own MiXCR run on the 5' RACE reads, TCRdb lists one record per CDR3 protein. Of 74,000 or so distinct CDR3 sequences in the sample, roughly 13% were seen once. Sample: whole blood. The receptor source for this set is an adult who was a healthcare worker with PCR-confirmed SARS-CoV-2 infection or an uninfected control (not recorded which). The CDR3 runs from the conserved cysteine through the conserved F or W. D genes are given only for firm matches. Rows may omit the clone size; those that give it use once, few, many or a size class.

-	few	TRBV12-3/TRBV12-4	TRBJ2-7	TGTGCCAGCAGTTTAGGCAGGGAGAGCTACGAGCAGTACTTC	CASSLGRESYEQYF
-	many	TRBV20-1	TRBJ1-4	TGCAGTGCTAGAGGAAAGCCAGCAACTAATGAAAAACTGTTTTTT	CSARGKPATNEKLFF
-	-	TRBV10-3	TRBJ1-1	TGTGCCATCAGTGAGCGACACACTGAAGCTTTCTTT	CAISERHTEAFF
TRBD2	few	TRBV12-3/TRBV12-4	TRBJ2-3	TGTGCCAGCAGTTCTCTAGCGGGAGCAGATACGCAGTATTTT	CASSSLAGADTQYF
TRBD1	many	TRBV28	TRBJ1-2	TGTGCCAGCAGCCAAACCAGACAGGGTTTGTACTCTGGCTACACCTTC	CASSQTRQGLYSGYTF
-	few	TRBV18	TRBJ2-1	TGTGCCAGCTCAGAAATTCGGGGACGGTACAATGAGCAGTTCTTC	CASSEIRGRYNEQFF
-	many	TRBV6-2/TRBV6-3	TRBJ2-7	TGTGCCAGCAGTTACCAGCATCGCGAGCAGTACTTC	CASSYQHREQYF
-	few	TRBV29-1	TRBJ2-3	TGCAGCGTTGGACTGGCGGGAAAATCCACAGATACGCAGTATTTT	CSVGLAGKSTDTQYF
-	many	TRBV7-9	TRBJ1-2	TGTGCCAGCAGCTTAGCGGGGGAGCAAAGGACTAACTATGGCTACACCTTC	CASSLAGEQRTNYGYTF
-	-	TRBV15	TRBJ2-3	TGTGCCACCAGCAGCGATATGAGCACAGATACGCAGTATTTT	CATSSDMSTDTQYF
-	few	TRBV30	TRBJ1-1	TGTGCCTGGGATACGGGGCACACTGAAGCTTTCTTT	CAWDTGHTEAFF
-	-	TRBV11-2	TRBJ2-7	TGTGCCAGCAGCTTAGTTGGCAGCTTTTCTTACGAGCAGTACTTC	CASSLVGSFSYEQYF
-	many	TRBV10-1	TRBJ2-3	TGCGCCAGCAGTGACGGCGGGTTCGGCACAGATACGCAGTATTTT	CASSDGGFGTDTQYF
TRBD2	-	TRBV29-1	TRBJ2-5	TGCAGCGGCGGCGGGGGGGCTTTGGAGACCCAGTACTTC	CSGGGGALETQYF
TRBD1	many	TRBV4-3	TRBJ1-2	TGCGCCAGCAGCCAAGAGACAGGGTTTGTTGGCTACACCTTC	CASSQETGFVGYTF
-	few	TRBV29-1	TRBJ2-3	TGCAGCGTTGAGTGGGGGGCTGGCACAGATACGCAGTATTTT	CSVEWGAGTDTQYF
-	few	TRBV24-1	TRBJ2-7	TGTGCCACCAGTGATCAGGGGCGCCACGAGCAGTACTTC	CATSDQGRHEQYF
-	-	TRBV28	TRBJ2-3	TGTGCCAGCAGCCCCTTAGATACGCAGTATTTT	CASSPLDTQYF
-	few	TRBV2	TRBJ2-2	TGTGCCAGCAGCAAACGGGGACAAGACACCGGGGAGCTGTTTTTT	CASSKRGQDTGELFF
TRBD2	many	TRBV9	TRBJ2-7	TGTGCCAGCAGCCTCAATAGCGGGAACACCTACGAGCAGTACTTC	CASSLNSGNTYEQYF
-	-	TRBV29-1	TRBJ2-3	TGCAGCGCCGACAGTAAGGCTAGCATAGATACGCAGTATTTT	CSADSKASIDTQYF
-	many	TRBV4-1	TRBJ2-7	TGCGCCAGCAGCCAAGGGATCTATGAGGGCCCCTACTACGAGCAGTACTTC	CASSQGIYEGPYYEQYF
TRBD1	many	TRBV10-3	TRBJ2-1	TGTGCCATCAGTGACACAGGGGGGAAGAATGAGCAGTTCTTC	CAISDTGGKNEQFF
-	few	TRBV6-5	TRBJ2-1	TGTGCCAGCACCTCTGACAATGAGCAGTTCTTC	CASTSDNEQFF
TRBD2	few	TRBV5-6	TRBJ2-7	TGTGCCAGCAGCTTGTCGTCAACTAGCGGGGACTACGAGCAGTACTTC	CASSLSSTSGDYEQYF
-	-	TRBV28	TRBJ2-7	TGTGCCAGCTGCCGGGACCACTTCTACGAGCAGTACTTC	CASCRDHFYEQYF
-	-	TRBV7-6	TRBJ2-3	TGTGCCAGCAGCTTAGTAGTTCTACCAACCCCAGATGACACGCAGTATTTT	CASSLVVLPTPDDTQYF
TRBD1	few	TRBV10-3	TRBJ1-1	TGTGCCATCAGTCCCGGGACAGGGAACACTGAAGCTTTCTTT	CAISPGTGNTEAFF
-	many	TRBV11-3	TRBJ2-5	TGTGCCAGCAGCCCTTCCGCCGGAGCGGAAGAGACCCAGTACTTC	CASSPSAGAEETQYF
-	-	TRBV27	TRBJ1-4	TGTGCCAGCAGTTTGCCCCAAAGCGGAAAACTGTTTTTT	CASSLPQSGKLFF
TRBD1	few	TRBV10-3	TRBJ2-7	TGTGCCATCAGTGACCCTCGCCCCTCACAGGGGGCTGGCTACGAGCAGTACTTC	CAISDPRPSQGAGYEQYF
-	few	TRBV5-1	TRBJ2-3	TGCGCCAGCAGCTTAGGACGGTTTTATGGGTGGACGCAGTATTTT	CASSLGRFYGWTQYF
TRBD1	many	TRBV7-9	TRBJ2-3	TGTGCCAGCAGCCCCGACAGGGGAACAGATACGCAGTATTTT	CASSPDRGTDTQYF
-	-	TRBV6-5	TRBJ2-4	TGTGCCAGCAGCGGCGGGGCAGGCCCACAAGGCATTCAGTACTTC	CASSGGAGPQGIQYF
-	few	TRBV18	TRBJ2-7	TGTGCCAGCTCACCAAGCTGGGACCACGAGCAGTACTTC	CASSPSWDHEQYF
-	many	TRBV6-6	TRBJ1-2	TGTGCCAGCAGCCGGGAGGCAAAGGGCTACACCTTC	CASSREAKGYTF
TRBD2	many	TRBV12-3/TRBV12-4	TRBJ2-7	TGTGCCAGCAGTTTCTCTAGCGGGGGCACCGAGCAGTACTTC	CASSFSSGGTEQYF
TRBD2	-	TRBV27	TRBJ2-3	TGTGCCAGCAAGCGGGGGCTATCGACAGATACGCAGTATTTT	CASKRGLSTDTQYF
TRBD1	few	TRBV25-1	TRBJ2-5	TGTGCCAGCAGTGAATATAGAAGGACAGGTTCGGAGACCCAGTACTTC	CASSEYRRTGSETQYF
-	-	TRBV6-6	TRBJ2-7	TGTGCCAGCAGTTCCTACACGGCACAGTACTTC	CASSSYTAQYF
TRBD1	-	TRBV18	TRBJ1-2	TGTGCCAGCTCACCAACAGGGGACCCCTATGGCTACACCTTC	CASSPTGDPYGYTF
-	many	TRBV20-1	TRBJ2-7	TGCAGTGCTAAGTCGCAGGATCTTTTCGACGAGCAGTACTTC	CSAKSQDLFDEQYF
TRBD2	many	TRBV7-2	TRBJ2-3	TGTGCCAGCAGCTTTAAGCGGGGGGTGAGCACAGATACGCAGTATTTT	CASSFKRGVSTDTQYF
-	few	TRBV7-8	TRBJ1-4	TGTGCCAGCAGCCCCCGCGTGGGGGGGGCTGAAAAACTGTTTTTT	CASSPRVGGAEKLFF
-	-	TRBV23-1	TRBJ2-5	TGCGCCAGCAGTCATATAGAGACCCAGTACTTC	CASSHIETQYF
-	few	TRBV11-2	TRBJ1-6	TGTGCCAGCAGCCCCACGGGGCAGTCACCCCTCCACTTT	CASSPTGQSPLHF
-	many	TRBV5-6	TRBJ2-1	TGTGCCAGCAGCGTGGACTCTTACTACAATGAGCAGTTCTTC	CASSVDSYYNEQFF
-	many	TRBV21-1	TRBJ2-7	TGTGCCAGCAGCGGACGGACAGTGGGGAACTACGAGCAGTACTTC	CASSGRTVGNYEQYF
TRBD2	few	TRBV5-1	TRBJ2-6	TGCGCCAGCAGCTACTCGACTAGCGGGAGCCCCTCTGGGGCCAACGTCCTGATTTTC	CASSYSTSGSPSGANVLIF
-	-	TRBV11-2	TRBJ2-2	TGTGCCAGCAGCCCGGACACTTACAGCGGGGAGCTGTTTTTT	CASSPDTYSGELFF
-	many	TRBV7-2	TRBJ2-3	TGTGCCAGCAGCCCGCGGGGCGTAGATACGCAGTATTTT	CASSPRGVDTQYF
-	many	TRBV7-9	TRBJ1-1	TGTGCCAGCAGCCCCCCTTGGGGGCGGGGGGCTTTCTTT	CASSPPWGRGAFF
-	many	TRBV4-3	TRBJ2-1	TGCGCCAGCAGCCAGGGGGTCTCCCCTCTTTATGAGCAGTTCTTC	CASSQGVSPLYEQFF
-	-	TRBV5-1	TRBJ2-1	TGCGCCAGCAGCCCTCCATGGAATGAGCAGTTCTTC	CASSPPWNEQFF
-	-	TRBV29-1	TRBJ2-3	TGCAGCGTTGAACCGTCGACAGATACGCAGTATTTT	CSVEPSTDTQYF